These 8 T cell receptor beta chains were sequenced from one sample in a study of spatial heterogeneity in lung cancer. Each CDR3 protein gets one entry after TCRdb re-called the 5' RACE reads with MiXCR. This sample has 24,000 or so distinct CDR3 sequences; 6% to 7.5% occur once, and the top ten carry roughly an eighth. Time point reported: sample taken at primary tumor resection. Here the sequenced sample was PBMCs, taken at surgery. The source is a male donor with early-stage non-small cell lung cancer.

The V call is TRBV29-1, the J call TRBJ2-2, with TRBD1 identical over 7 bases. The CDR3 extends over 15 amino acids. Germline CDR1 reads SQVTM; CDR2 reads ANQGSEA. The J segment lost 5 bases and the V segment lost 2 bases, leaving 8 bases of the junction unmatched. CDR3 nucleotide sequence: TGCAGCGTTGAATTGGTCAGGGGGAAAACCGGGGAGCTGTTTTTT. This gives the protein CSVELVRGKTGELFF.

This clonotype was counted at least ten times. V is TRBV4-1 and J is TRBJ2-1; the match to TRBD2 covers 11 bases. After removal of 4 bases from V and 1 base from J, the junction contained 6 bases not matched to a gene. The CDR3 has 17 residues. CDR1 is MGHRA, CDR2 YSYEKL, per germline. The CDR3 here is CASSRILAGGSYNEQFF. Written as DNA, the CDR3 is TGCGCCAGCAGCCGGATTCTAGCGGGAGGTTCCTACAATGAGCAGTTCTTC.

CDR3 amino acids: CASNRPGDYEQYF. The CDR3 nucleotides are TGTGCCAGCAACCGCCCGGGGGATTACGAGCAGTACTTC. This chain uses TRBV7-2 with TRBJ2-7; D is possibly TRBD2 (6 bases). V was clipped by 7 bases and J by 4 bases, with 14 bases between them. Germline CDR1 is SGHTA and CDR2 is FQGNSA. This CDR3 has 13 residues.

V gene TRBV7-9 combines with J gene TRBJ2-1; D remains ambiguous. Trimming removed 8 bases from V and 0 bases from J, with 11 bases in between. The CDR3 consists of 14 residues. The germline V gene has CDR1 SEHNR and CDR2 FQNEAQ (reference sequence). CDR3 DNA sequence: TGTGCCAGCCCGACTCCCAGCTCCTACAATGAGCAGTTCTTC. This sequence encodes CASPTPSSYNEQFF.

The chain links TRBV9 to TRBJ2-3; 9 positions match TRBD1. The CDR3 totals 15 residues. Trimming took 4 bases from V and 0 from J; bases not matched to a gene: 3. From germline, CDR1 is SGDLS and CDR2 YYNGEE. As DNA, the CDR3 is TGTGCCAGCAGCTCGGGACAGGGTAGCACAGATACGCAGTATTTT. Protein: CASSSGQGSTDTQYF.

The table lists this clonotype with a few counts. The chain links TRBV20-1 to TRBJ2-1; 11 nucleotides match TRBD2. Germline CDR1 is DFQATT and CDR2 is SNEGSKA (reference sequence). V dropped 5 bases and J dropped 7; count of bases not matched to a gene: 13. There are 16 residues in the CDR3. CDR3 DNA: TGCAGTGCTGTCCCCCTCACTAGCGGGAGCGGTAATGAGCAGTTCTTC. Its translation: CSAVPLTSGSGNEQFF.

The chain couples TRBV11-2 to TRBJ2-1; D may match TRBD1 or TRBD2 (5 bases each). Germline V lookup: CDR1 SGHAT, CDR2 FQNNGV. The V end lost 0 bases, the J end lost 12 bases, and 12 bases lay between the germline ends. The CDR3 covers 13 residues. The DNA for the CDR3 is TGTGCCAGCAGCTTAGATCCGAGGGGCGGGCAGTTCTTC. It encodes CASSLDPRGGQFF.

The table lists this clonotype with many counts. The CDR3 bases are TGTGCCACCAGTGATTCCCGAGCTTCGATACGGGGCACCGGGGAGCTGTTTTTT. Translation: CATSDSRASIRGTGELFF. This rearrangement joins TRBV24-1 to TRBJ2-2; a possible D gene is TRBD2 (5 bases). The CDR3 has 18 amino acids. The V gene's germline CDR1 is KGHDR and CDR2 SFDVKD. Trimming took off 2 bases at V and 4 bases at J, with 19 bases between the two ends.